The sequence of this TCR beta chain was determined in a study of neurological immune-mediated disorders. In every sequencing run, more than 200 million TCR-beta sequences were generated from 15-18 subjects. TCRdb re-analysed the 5' RACE reads in MiXCR, keeping a single row per CDR3 protein. Of 26,000 or so distinct CDR3 sequences in the sample, 12% were seen once. Remarks on this clonotype: Its antigen is unknown.

Healthy controls were blood bank volunteers in Maryland, USA. From 2 million PBMCs stored at -80 C, the unsorted libraries were generated. Study-wide results and limits: None of the CDR3 amino acid sequences in expanded clones turned up in more than one subject, which points to private repertoires in all groups.

V lost 9 bases, J lost 4 bases, and 12 bases lay in between. Germline V gene data show CDR1 as MNHEY and CDR2 as SVGAGI. The CDR3 has 12 amino acids. This TCR derives from a man aged 55 to 69 in good health. This chain connects TRBV6-5 to TRBJ1-2; no firm D call. The sequenced sample consisted of PBMCs. Here the CDR3 DNA reads TGTGCCAGTATCACAGCAACCTATGGCTACACCTTC. It specifies CASITATYGYTF.